Listed below are T cell receptor beta chains from one sample, sequenced in a study of low-dose radiotherapy and immunotherapy resistance in tumors. Using its own MiXCR run on the reads, TCRdb lists one record per CDR3 protein. This table has some 57,000 distinct CDR3 sequences, roughly a quarter appearing once. Sample: PBMCs, taken before treatment. These receptors were obtained from a male donor with prostate cancer. Both conserved end residues are part of each CDR3. D genes are given only for firm matches. Clone size appears in some rows only: once, few, many, or a class for an expanded clone.

j_call,v_call,d_call,clone_size,cdr3_aa,cdr3_nt
TRBJ2-5,TRBV5-6,-,many,CASSLTTRRRGETQYF,TGTGCCAGCAGCTTGACGACTAGACGGAGGGGGGAGACCCAGTACTTC
TRBJ2-3,TRBV29-1,-,many,CSVDKADTQYF,TGCAGCGTTGATAAGGCAGATACGCAGTATTTT
TRBJ1-6,TRBV27,TRBD1,many,CASRSGTASPLHF,TGTGCCAGCAGGTCCGGGACAGCTTCACCCCTCCACTTT
TRBJ1-1,TRBV28,-,-,CASSPGRLGTEAFF,TGTGCCAGCAGCCCTGGCCGGCTAGGGACTGAAGCTTTCTTT
TRBJ2-3,TRBV20-1,TRBD2,many,CSAPRLAGVDTQYF,TGCAGTGCTCCAAGACTAGCGGGAGTGGATACGCAGTATTTT
TRBJ2-3,TRBV9,-,-,CASSADGGGTDTQYF,TGTGCCAGCAGCGCGGACGGGGGAGGCACAGATACGCAGTATTTT
TRBJ2-1,TRBV6-2/TRBV6-3,TRBD1,-,CASTGQGNEQFF,TGTGCCAGCACCGGACAGGGGAATGAGCAGTTCTTC
TRBJ2-7,TRBV15,-,many,CATSRGTTYEQYF,TGTGCCACCAGCAGAGGGACAACCTACGAGCAGTACTTC
TRBJ1-2,TRBV7-9,TRBD1,many,CASSPGQFYGYTF,TGTGCCAGCAGCCCGGGACAGTTCTATGGCTACACCTTC
TRBJ1-1,TRBV15,-,many,CATSGGWNTEAFF,TGTGCCACCAGCGGGGGCTGGAACACTGAAGCTTTCTTT
TRBJ1-2,TRBV5-1,-,many,CASSWDGGEHGYTF,TGCGCCAGCAGCTGGGACGGGGGAGAGCATGGCTACACCTTC
TRBJ2-2,TRBV6-2/TRBV6-3,-,many,CASWKFPSGELFF,TGTGCCAGCTGGAAGTTTCCCTCCGGGGAGCTGTTTTTT
TRBJ1-2,TRBV6-8,-,-,CASTRSLAEVYGYTF,TGTGCCAGCACCAGATCCCTCGCAGAAGTCTATGGCTACACCTTC
TRBJ2-7,TRBV5-1,TRBD1,many,CASGTGGGSTYEQYF,TGCGCCAGCGGGACAGGGGGCGGTTCAACCTACGAGCAGTACTTC
TRBJ2-3,TRBV10-2,-,-,CASSDSPVGTDTQYF,TGCGCCAGCAGTGATAGCCCCGTAGGTACAGATACGCAGTATTTT
TRBJ2-7,TRBV27,-,-,CASSLSGQTMEQYF,TGTGCCAGCAGTTTATCAGGACAGACCATGGAGCAGTACTTC
TRBJ1-2,TRBV28,-,-,CASTLGQGYGYTF,TGTGCCAGCACCCTAGGACAAGGCTATGGCTACACCTTC
TRBJ2-3,TRBV19,-,few,CATQRGTDTQYF,TGTGCCACACAGCGGGGCACAGATACGCAGTATTTT
TRBJ1-6,TRBV4-2,TRBD1,-,CASSAPGQGVYNSPLHF,TGTGCCAGCAGCGCTCCGGGGCAGGGGGTTTATAATTCACCCCTCCACTTT
TRBJ2-7,TRBV5-1,-,-,CASSLVTVAYEQYF,TGCGCCAGCAGCTTGGTAACAGTAGCCTACGAGCAGTACTTC
TRBJ2-3,TRBV5-1,-,many,CASVRSLDTDTQYF,TGCGCCAGCGTCCGAAGCCTAGATACAGATACGCAGTATTTT
TRBJ1-2,TRBV28,-,many,CASSGQPSYGYTF,TGTGCCAGTAGCGGACAGCCCTCATATGGCTACACCTTC
TRBJ2-7,TRBV18,-,once,CASSPWTGRGSIEQYF,TGTGCCAGCTCACCATGGACAGGGAGGGGTTCGATCGAGCAGTACTTC
TRBJ2-7,TRBV2,TRBD1,many,CASRGAGTARKDF,TGTGCCAGCAGGGGCGCTGGGACAGCCAGGAAGGACTTC
TRBJ2-1,TRBV3-1,-,many,CASSQDPPRLASYNEQFF,TGTGCCAGCAGCCAAGACCCTCCCCGACTCGCATCCTACAATGAGCAGTTCTTC
TRBJ2-7,TRBV20-1,-,many,CSARDLGGSTYEQYF,TGCAGTGCTAGAGATCTGGGGGGCTCCACCTACGAGCAGTACTTC
TRBJ1-2,TRBV2,-,many,CASSEEVNYGYTF,TGTGCCAGCTCGGAGGAGGTCAACTATGGCTACACCTTC
TRBJ2-1,TRBV20-1,TRBD2,-,CSARDRGGRGRGFYNEQFF,TGCAGTGCTAGAGATCGAGGAGGGCGCGGGAGGGGGTTTTACAATGAGCAGTTCTTC
TRBJ2-2,TRBV12-3/TRBV12-4,-,many,CASSFGGARTGELFF,TGTGCCAGCAGTTTCGGGGGCGCACGCACCGGGGAGCTGTTTTTT
TRBJ1-2,TRBV6-6,-,medium-sized,CASSAGSGYTF,TGTGCCAGCAGCGCGGGGTCTGGCTACACCTTC
TRBJ2-2,TRBV29-1,-,many,CSVEPADTGELFF,TGCAGCGTTGAGCCCGCGGACACCGGGGAGCTGTTTTTT
TRBJ1-4,TRBV5-4,-,many,CASSQRGLEKLFF,TGTGCCAGCAGCCAGAGGGGACTAGAAAAACTGTTTTTT
TRBJ1-6,TRBV7-9,-,many,CASSLKGEKSPLHF,TGTGCCAGCAGCTTAAAAGGGGAGAAGTCACCCCTCCACTTT
TRBJ2-2,TRBV6-1,TRBD2,many,CASSVVRGGRNTGELFF,TGTGCCAGCTCCGTTGTGCGGGGGGGCCGCAACACCGGGGAGCTGTTTTTT
TRBJ2-2,TRBV14,-,many,CASSQSGLTYTGELFF,TGTGCCAGCAGCCAATCGGGATTGACTTACACCGGGGAGCTGTTTTTT
TRBJ2-2,TRBV12-3/TRBV12-4,TRBD1,many,CASSLNRGRTGELFF,TGTGCCAGCAGTTTAAACAGGGGCCGAACCGGGGAGCTGTTTTTT
TRBJ2-7,TRBV7-8,-,many,CASSLGSLGQYF,TGTGCCAGCAGCTTAGGATCCCTTGGGCAGTACTTC
TRBJ2-1,TRBV9,TRBD2,-,CASSESIAGATYNEQFF,TGTGCCAGCAGCGAGAGCATAGCGGGGGCTACCTACAATGAGCAGTTCTTC
TRBJ2-2,TRBV12-3/TRBV12-4,-,many,CASSLDQNTGELFF,TGTGCCAGCAGTTTAGATCAAAACACCGGGGAGCTGTTTTTT
TRBJ1-1,TRBV5-4,-,-,CASRGGGTFTPNTEAFF,TGTGCCAGCAGGGGCGGCGGGACCTTTACCCCGAACACTGAAGCTTTCTTT
TRBJ1-1,TRBV28,-,many,CASSPSGKANTEAFF,TGTGCCAGCAGTCCCTCCGGGAAGGCGAACACTGAAGCTTTCTTT
TRBJ2-3,TRBV11-2,-,many,CASSPSGGTGRPDTQYF,TGTGCCAGCAGCCCCTCCGGGGGGACAGGACGGCCAGATACGCAGTATTTT
TRBJ2-7,TRBV3-1,-,-,CASSPGPNSYEQYF,TGTGCCAGCAGCCCGGGACCGAACTCCTACGAGCAGTACTTC